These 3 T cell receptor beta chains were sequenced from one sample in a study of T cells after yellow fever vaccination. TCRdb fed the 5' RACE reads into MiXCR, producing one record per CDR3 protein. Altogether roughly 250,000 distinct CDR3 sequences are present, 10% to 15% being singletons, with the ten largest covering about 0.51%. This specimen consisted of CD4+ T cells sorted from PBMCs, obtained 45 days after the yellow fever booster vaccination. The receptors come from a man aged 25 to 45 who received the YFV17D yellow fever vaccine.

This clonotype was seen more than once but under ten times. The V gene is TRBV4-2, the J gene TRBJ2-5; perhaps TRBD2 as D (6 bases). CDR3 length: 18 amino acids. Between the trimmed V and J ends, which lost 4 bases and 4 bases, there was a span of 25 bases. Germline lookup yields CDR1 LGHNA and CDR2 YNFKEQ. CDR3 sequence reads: CASSPRGVSGGSVETQYF. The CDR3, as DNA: TGTGCCAGCAGCCCACGAGGGGTTAGCGGAGGGAGCGTAGAGACCCAGTACTTC.

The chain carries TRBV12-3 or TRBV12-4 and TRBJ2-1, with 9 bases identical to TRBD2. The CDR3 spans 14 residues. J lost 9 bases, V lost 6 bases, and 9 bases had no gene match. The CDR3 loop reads CASRPTGLATEQFF. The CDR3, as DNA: TGTGCCAGCAGACCAACTGGACTAGCGACTGAGCAGTTCTTC.

CDR3 sequence (DNA): TGTGCCAGCAGTCCCGGACAGGGCCATTCAAAATCACCCCAGCATTTT. Translated: CASSPGQGHSKSPQHF. The chain recombines TRBV6-2 or TRBV6-3 with TRBJ1-5; TRBD1 agrees at 8 bases. The V gene's germline CDR1 is MNHEY and CDR2 SVGEGT. CDR3 size: 16 residues. J was trimmed by 10 bases and V by 5 bases; bases with no gene match: 16.